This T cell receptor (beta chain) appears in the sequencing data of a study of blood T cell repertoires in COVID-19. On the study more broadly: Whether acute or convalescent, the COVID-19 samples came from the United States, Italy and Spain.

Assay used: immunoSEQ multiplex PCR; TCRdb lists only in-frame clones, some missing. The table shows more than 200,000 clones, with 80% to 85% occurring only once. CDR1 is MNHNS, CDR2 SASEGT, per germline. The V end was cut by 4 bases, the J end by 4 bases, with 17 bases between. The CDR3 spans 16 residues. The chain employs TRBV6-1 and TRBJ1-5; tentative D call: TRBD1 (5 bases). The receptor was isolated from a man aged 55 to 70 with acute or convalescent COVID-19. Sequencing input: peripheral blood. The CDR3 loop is CASSAQPGLLNQPQHF. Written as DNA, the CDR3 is TGTGCCAGCAGTGCCCAGCCGGGACTTTTAAATCAGCCCCAGCATTTT.